Below are 24 T cell receptor delta chains sequenced from a single sample in a study of γδ T cells in repeated Plasmodium falciparum infection. Vgamma9/Vdelta2+ and Vdelta2-negative gammadelta T cells were flow-sorted from PBMC for bulk sequencing. TCRdb re-processed the multiplex PCR reads using CATT. This sample has tens of thousands of delta-chain clones, with around 1.6% found just once. Sequencing was done on a sample of gamma-delta T cells from blood. The receptors come from a pool of human donors (malaria-infected and uninfected, not separated).

A few counts support this clone. The amino acid sequence in TCRdb belongs to a much larger clone and departs from this DNA's translation at residue 10, likely a sequencing read error; the sequence shown is translated from the DNA. With the J gene uncalled, the V gene is TRDV3; whether TRDD3, the table's D call, matches the DNA was not checked. The length of the CDR3 is 15 residues. Germline CDR1 reads TVYSNPD; CDR2 reads GDNSRS (reference sequence). CDR3 coding DNA: TGTGCCTTGCCGGCGGGGACCAAGGGGGCCGATAAGCTCATCTTT. It translates to CALPAGTKGADKLIF.

This clone has only a few counts. A far larger clone is off by one base, so a read error is likely. Distinct nucleotide sequences in the sample also encode this CDR3. No J gene was named, though the V gene is TRDV1; the table's D call of TRDD3 was not tested on the DNA. The length of the CDR3 is 16 residues. CDR1 TSWWSYY and CDR2 QGS come from the germline V gene. The chain's CDR3 is CALGEKLRALLIPLIF. CDR3 sequence (DNA): TGTGCCCTTGGGGAGAAACTACGGGCCCTCCTTATACCCCTCATCTTT.

This clone has more than one count but fewer than ten. The protein recorded in TCRdb matches a much larger clone and deviates from this DNA's translation at residue 3, suggesting a read error; the protein here is obtained by translating the DNA. The chain links TRDV2 to TRDJ1; 11 bases are shared with TRDD3. TCRdb carries no J gene annotation; the J gene was assigned here by matching the DNA with germline. Germline CDR1 reads GEAIGNYY; CDR2 reads EKD. CDR3 length equals 17 residues. The CDR3 region has the DNA TGTGCCCGTGACACCCTGGTTGTTGGGGGATACGGCAAGAAACTCATCTTT. It is translated as CARDTLVVGGYGKKLIF.

Turning to this clone: This sequence is one base from a far larger clone and is likely a read error. Additional DNA sequences in this sample encode the identical CDR3. The chain recombines TRDV1 with TRDJ1; D unclear. V lost 6 bases and J lost 2, with 28 bases in between. Germline V CDR1 and CDR2: TSWWSYY, QGS. The CDR3 totals 19 residues. CDR3 nucleotides: TGTGCTCTTGGAGAAGGGGTCCCACGCGGTGTTGTATGTACCGATAAACTCATCTTT. Its translation is CALGEGVPRGVVCTDKLIF.

This clone was picked up many times. The sample carries other DNA sequences with the same CDR3. The chain couples TRDV1 to TRDJ1; tentatively, D is TRDD3 (6 bases). This CDR3 spans 15 amino acids. Germline CDR1 TSWWSYY, CDR2 QGS. Trimming took off 1 base at V and 1 base at J, with 10 bases between the two ends. CDR3 region: CALGERPLGTDKLIF. In nucleotides, the CDR3 is TGTGCTCTTGGGGAACGACCACTGGGCACCGATAAACTCATCTTT.

This clone occurred a few times. This likely stems from a read error, as it lies one base from a far larger clone. This sample also contains other DNA sequences that code for the same CDR3. This chain joins TRDV1 and TRDJ1; 9 bases match TRDD3. CDR3 length equals 19 residues. Per germline, CDR1 TSWWSYY and CDR2 QGS. The chain's CDR3 is CALGERITRGIPPTDKLIF. The CDR3, as DNA: TGTGCTCTCGGGGAAAGGATCACTAGGGGGATACCGCCCACCGATAAACTCATCTTT.

In regard to this clone: The protein held in TCRdb is that of a much larger clone and does not match this DNA's translation at residue 15, likely because of a read error; the protein shown is translated from the DNA. The V call is TRDV3, the J call TRDJ1; 7 nucleotides align to TRDD3. This CDR3 has 16 residues. CDR1 TVYSNPD and CDR2 GDNSRS come from the germline V gene (reference sequence). This CDR3 reads CAFPPYLGVHTDKLTF. CDR3 nucleotide sequence: TGTGCCTTTCCCCCCTACCTGGGGGTCCACACCGATAAACTCACCTTT.

This clone was recorded at least ten times. This likely reflects a read error, since a far larger clone is one base away. Other DNA variants within this sample encode the same CDR3. The rearrangement joins TRDV1 to TRDJ4; 9 bases align to TRDD3. TCRdb leaves out the J gene; it was filled in here by matching the DNA to germline. This CDR3 is built from 19 residues. With 4 bases clipped from V and 5 bases from J, the junction kept 23 bases outside the gene matches. Looked up from germline, CDR1 is TSWWSYY and CDR2 is QGS. CDR3 amino acids: CALGVSFPPRTGGDRPLIF. The CDR3 nucleotides are TGTGCTCTTGGGGTGAGCTTCCCACCCCGTACTGGGGGAGACAGGCCCCTGATCTTT.

This clone was observed a few times. It differs at one base from a far larger clone, so likely a read error. The same CDR3 can be traced to other DNA sequences in this sample. This chain uses TRDV2 with TRDJ3; 11 nucleotides match TRDD3. Because TCRdb records no J gene, it was assigned here through a match of the DNA to germline. CDR3 length equals 21 residues. Germline V gene lookup returns CDR1 GEAIGNYY and CDR2 EKD. CDR3 DNA sequence: TGTGCCTGCGACACGGCCCTGTTGATTGGGGGATACGCCTGGGACACCCGACAGATGTTTTTC. Its protein is CACDTALLIGGYAWDTRQMFF.

Concerning this clone: A far larger clone is a single base away, which makes a read error likely. This rearrangement joins TRDV1 to TRDJ1; 11 bases line up with TRDD3. TCRdb leaves out the J gene; it was filled in here by matching the DNA to germline. The V and J ends lost 2 bases and 1 base, in that order; junction bases with no gene match: 18. CDR3 size: 21 residues. Germline V gives CDR1 TSWWSYY, CDR2 QGS. CDR3 nucleotides: TGTGCTCTTGGGGAAGCCACATTCTGGGCTGGGGGATACAGTAGCACCGATAAACTCATCTTT. Protein sequence: CALGEATFWAGGYSSTDKLIF.

As regards this clone: TCRdb's listed protein matches a much larger clone and diverges from this DNA's translation at residue 13, likely through a read error; the protein shown comes from the DNA. This sequence joins TRDV1 and TRDJ1, with D possibly being TRDD3 (6 bases). TCRdb is silent on the J gene; assignment here came from matching the DNA to germline. The CDR3 covers 23 residues. Germline assignment: CDR1 TSWWSYY and CDR2 QGS. The V gene lost 0 bases and the J gene lost 0 bases, with 32 bases spanning the gap. The CDR3 nucleotides are TGTGCTCTTGGGGAACTATTGGCCTGCGGGGTGGGGGGTACAAGCCGGTACACCGATAAACTCATCTTT. Translated: CALGELLACGVGGTSRYTDKLIF.

This clone was counted only a few times. The translation of this DNA and the TCRdb protein of a much larger clone differ at residue 13, probably owing to a read error; the protein shown here is translated from the DNA. V gene TRDV2 combines with J gene TRDJ1; TRDD3 agrees at 7 bases. CDR3 length equals 18 residues. Per germline, CDR1 GEAIGNYY and CDR2 EKD. Losses at the gene ends were 2 bases for V and 3 bases for J; bases not matched to a gene: 17. CDR3 residues: CACDSLRTGDSYADKLIF. The CDR3 nucleotides are TGTGCCTGTGACAGTCTCCGGACTGGGGACTCGTACGCCGATAAACTCATCTTT.

Judged by abundance, this clone is medium-sized. Relative to the germline gene, one junction end is altered; a read error may explain this. Other DNA sequences in this sample translate to the same CDR3. The V and J genes are TRDV1 and TRDJ1; 10 bases are a match to TRDD3. From germline, CDR1 is TSWWSYY and CDR2 QGS. This CDR3 has 21 amino acids. As DNA, the CDR3 is TGTGCTCTTGGGGAAATTGGCCTAAATACCCTTACTGGGGGATGTTCCGACAAACTCATCTTT. This encodes CALGEIGLNTLTGGCSDKLIF.

A few counts support this clone. This likely stems from a read error, as it lies one base from a far larger clone. The sample holds other DNA sequences that translate to the same CDR3. The V gene is listed as TRDV1; no J gene was called; TRDD3 is the table's D call, not checked against the DNA. Germline V lookup: CDR1 TSWWSYY, CDR2 QGS. The CDR3 runs to 19 residues. CDR3 DNA sequence: TGTGCTCTTGGGGAACATTACGTCTCGGGGGATATTGATACCGATAAGCTCATCTTT. Translating gives CALGEHYVSGDIDTDKLIF.

This clone was detected many times. TCRdb records a much larger clone's protein for this DNA, with a difference at residue 14 that likely arises from a read error; the protein given is the translation of the DNA. The V call is TRDV1, the J call TRDJ1, with a possible D match to TRDD2 (7 bases). TCRdb offers no J gene call, so here the DNA was matched to germline to obtain one. CDR1 TSWWSYY and CDR2 QGS come from the germline V gene. This CDR3 region has 21 residues. V lost 0 bases, J lost 0 bases, and 26 bases lay in between. The CDR3 sequence is CALGELGFPSFLGSYTDKLIF. Written as DNA, the CDR3 is TGTGCTCTTGGGGAACTAGGGTTTCCTTCCTTCCTGGGGAGTTACACCGATAAACTCATCTTT.

This clone has only a few counts. For this DNA, TCRdb reports the protein of a much larger clone, which diverges at residue 18, most likely from a read error; the protein presented here is translated directly from the DNA. This chain joins TRDV1 and TRDJ1, with 10 bases matching TRDD3. The J gene, not given by TCRdb, was assigned here from a germline match of the nucleotide sequence. Germline assignment: CDR1 TSWWSYY and CDR2 QGS. With 0 bases clipped from V and 8 bases from J, the junction kept 27 bases outside the gene matches. This CDR3 has 22 residues. CDR3 sequence reads: CALGELAASFPFYWGIHIKLIF. CDR3 bases: TGTGCTCTTGGGGAACTGGCGGCCTCATTCCCGTTTTATTGGGGGATACACATCAAACTCATCTTT.

This clone was recorded a few times. This likely came from a read error, as a far larger clone is one base away. The V and J genes are TRDV1 and TRDJ1; D not resolved. TCRdb gives no J gene; it was assigned here by matching the DNA to germline. This CDR3 contains 16 residues. Germline CDR1 is TSWWSYY and CDR2 is QGS. Between the trimmed V and J ends, which lost 3 bases and 0 bases, there was a span of 14 bases. The CDR3 DNA is TGTGCTCTTGGGGAGCTACTCCCCCTTTACACCGATAAACTCATCTTT. Its protein product is CALGELLPLYTDKLIF.

This clone has a handful of counts. Compared with germline, one end of the junction differs, possibly owing to a read error. This chain joins TRDV1 and TRDJ1; 7 positions match TRDD3. Per the germline V gene, CDR1 is TSWWSYY and CDR2 is QGS. This CDR3 is built from 19 residues. The CDR3 reads CALREKSPPPHWGGGGLIF. The CDR3 nucleotides read TGTGCTCTTAGGGAAAAGTCTCCCCCCCCGCACTGGGGTGGAGGGGGACTCATCTTT.

In regard to this clone: The TCRdb protein comes from a much larger clone and disagrees with this DNA's translation at residue 14, likely due to a read error; the protein given here is derived from the DNA. The V and J genes are TRDV2 and TRDJ1; 12 nucleotides agree with TRDD3. The J gene, not given by TCRdb, was assigned here from a germline match of the nucleotide sequence. Germline values: CDR1 GEAIGNYY, CDR2 EKD. J was trimmed by 3 bases and V by 1 base; bases with no gene match: 14. CDR3 length: 19 residues. The CDR3 coding sequence is TGTGCCTGTGACACTCTACGACTGGGGGATACAGGTCACGCCGATAAACTCATCTTT. Translation: CACDTLRLGDTGHADKLIF.

This clone was detected a few times. TCRdb lists the protein of a much larger clone for this DNA, which differs at residue 4, so this is likely a read error; the protein given here is translated from the DNA itself. The chain carries TRDV1 and TRDJ1; TRDD3 matches 9 bases. The CDR3 is 23 residues long. Germline CDR1 reads TSWWSYY; CDR2 reads QGS. With V trimmed by 7 bases and J by 0 bases, 30 bases remained unmatched. CDR3 residues: CALEDPLGPTKSTGGLNTDKLIF. DNA for the CDR3: TGTGCTCTTGAGGATCCGTTGGGTCCTACAAAATCTACTGGGGGACTAAACACCGATAAACTCATCTTT.

This clone was counted ten times or more. The TCRdb protein, from a much larger clone, departs from this DNA's translation at residue 10, likely by read error; the protein shown derives from the DNA. The rearrangement links TRDV1 to TRDJ1, with a weak D call TRDD2 (5 bases). Assignment of the J gene here rests on matching the DNA to germline, because TCRdb gives none. Trimming cost V 3 bases and J 10 bases, with 21 bases left between them. This CDR3 region has 15 residues. Germline V gene lookup returns CDR1 TSWWSYY and CDR2 QGS. This CDR3 reads CALGDIKAFTVGLIF. CDR3 nucleotides: TGTGCTCTTGGGGATATCAAGGCCTTCACCGTTGGACTCATCTTT.

This clone appeared many times. A much more abundant neighbour one base away suggests this may be a read error. V is TRDV1 and J is TRDJ1, with a tentative D call TRDD3 (5 bases). CDR1 and CDR2 (germline): TSWWSYY, QGS. The CDR3 length is 20 residues. The CDR3 sequence is CALGENSGPSSGVLTNKLIF. CDR3 DNA sequence: TGTGCTCTTGGGGAAAACAGCGGGCCATCCTCGGGGGTCCTCACCAATAAACTCATCTTT.

This clone was detected ten times or more. V and J are TRDV2 and TRDJ1; TRDD3 matches at 11 bases. Assignment of the J gene here rests on matching the DNA to germline, because TCRdb gives none. There are 21 residues in the CDR3. Germline V lookup: CDR1 GEAIGNYY, CDR2 EKD. J lost 0 bases, V lost 1 base, and 18 bases had no gene match. CDR3 bases: TGTGCCTGTGACACTCTACCCGCTGGGGGATACCTCGGAAGCTACACCGATAAACTCATCTTT. The encoded protein is CACDTLPAGGYLGSYTDKLIF.

This clone was picked up many times. With a much larger clone just one base away, this may be a read error. The same CDR3 arises from other DNA sequences in this sample as well. The chain uses TRDV1 and TRDJ1; 10 bases line up with TRDD3. Looked up from germline, CDR1 is TSWWSYY and CDR2 is QGS. The CDR3 extends over 17 amino acids. CDR3 nucleotide sequence: TGTGCTCTTGGGGAGCCACACTGGGGGATTTACACCGACAAACTCATCTTT. It encodes CALGEPHWGIYTDKLIF.